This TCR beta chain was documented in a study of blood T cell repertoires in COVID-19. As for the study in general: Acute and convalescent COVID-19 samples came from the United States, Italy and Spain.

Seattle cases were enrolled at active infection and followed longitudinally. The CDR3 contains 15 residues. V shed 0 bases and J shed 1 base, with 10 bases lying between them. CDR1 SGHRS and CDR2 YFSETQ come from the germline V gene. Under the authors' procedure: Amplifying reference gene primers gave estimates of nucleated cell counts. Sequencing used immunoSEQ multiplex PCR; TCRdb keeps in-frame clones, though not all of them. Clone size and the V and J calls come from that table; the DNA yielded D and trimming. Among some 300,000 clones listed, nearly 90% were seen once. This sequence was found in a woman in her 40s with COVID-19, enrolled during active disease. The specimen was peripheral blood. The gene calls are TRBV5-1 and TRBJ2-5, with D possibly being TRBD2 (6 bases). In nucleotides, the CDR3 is TGCGCCAGCAGCTTGGCCGGACTACCCCAAGAGACCCAGTACTTC. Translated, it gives CASSLAGLPQETQYF.